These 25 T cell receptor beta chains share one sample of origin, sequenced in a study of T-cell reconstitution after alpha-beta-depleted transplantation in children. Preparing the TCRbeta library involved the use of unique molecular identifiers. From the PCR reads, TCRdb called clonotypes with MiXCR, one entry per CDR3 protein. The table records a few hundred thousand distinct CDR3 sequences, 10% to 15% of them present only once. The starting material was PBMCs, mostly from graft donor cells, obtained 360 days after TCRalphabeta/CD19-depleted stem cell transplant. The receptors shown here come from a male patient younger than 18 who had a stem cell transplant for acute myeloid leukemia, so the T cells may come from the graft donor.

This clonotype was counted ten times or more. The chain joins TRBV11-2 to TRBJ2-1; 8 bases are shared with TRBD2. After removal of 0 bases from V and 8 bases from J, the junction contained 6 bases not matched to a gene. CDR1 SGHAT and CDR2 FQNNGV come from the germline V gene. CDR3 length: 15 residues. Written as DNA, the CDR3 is TGTGCCAGCAGCTTAGATGGGACTAGTTTAGATGAGCAGTTCTTC. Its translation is CASSLDGTSLDEQFF.

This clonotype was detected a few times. CDR3 bases: TGTGCCAGCAGCTTAGTCCCCAGCGGGGCCCGGCCTACAGATACGCAGTATTTT. It codes for CASSLVPSGARPTDTQYF. The V and J genes are TRBV11-3 and TRBJ2-3; 7 nucleotides match TRBD2. V lost 1 base, J lost 3 bases, and 13 bases stayed unmatched. Germline lookup yields CDR1 SGHNT and CDR2 YENEEA. The CDR3 runs 18 residues.

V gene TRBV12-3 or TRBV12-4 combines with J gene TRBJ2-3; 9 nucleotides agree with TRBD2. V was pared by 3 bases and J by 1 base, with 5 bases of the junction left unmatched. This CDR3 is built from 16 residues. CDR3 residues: CASSFRPSGGTDTQYF. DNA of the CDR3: TGTGCCAGCAGTTTTAGGCCTAGCGGGGGCACAGATACGCAGTATTTT.

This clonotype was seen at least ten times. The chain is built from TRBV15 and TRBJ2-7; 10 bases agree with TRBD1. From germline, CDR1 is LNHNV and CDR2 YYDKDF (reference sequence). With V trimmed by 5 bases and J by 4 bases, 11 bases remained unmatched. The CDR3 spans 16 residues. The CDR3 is CATSGDMGQGYYEQYF. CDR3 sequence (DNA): TGTGCCACCAGCGGGGATATGGGACAGGGGTATTACGAGCAGTACTTC.

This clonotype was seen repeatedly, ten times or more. The CDR3 DNA follows: TGTGCCAGCAGCCAAGATTCGGCAGGGGCCCCCTACGAGCAGTACTTC. Translation: CASSQDSAGAPYEQYF. The chain recombines TRBV3-1 with TRBJ2-7; TRBD1 is a possible D gene (6 bases). Germline assignment: CDR1 LGHDT and CDR2 YNNKEL (reference sequence). The CDR3 runs to 16 residues. V shed 0 bases and J shed 2 bases, with 14 bases lying between them.

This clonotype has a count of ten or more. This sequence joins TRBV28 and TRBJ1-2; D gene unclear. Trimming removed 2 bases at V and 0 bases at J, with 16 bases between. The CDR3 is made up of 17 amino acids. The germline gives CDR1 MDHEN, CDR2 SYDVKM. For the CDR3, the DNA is TGTGCCAGCAGTTTACGGGTGGGAACGAGGGCTAACTATGGCTACACCTTC. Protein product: CASSLRVGTRANYGYTF.

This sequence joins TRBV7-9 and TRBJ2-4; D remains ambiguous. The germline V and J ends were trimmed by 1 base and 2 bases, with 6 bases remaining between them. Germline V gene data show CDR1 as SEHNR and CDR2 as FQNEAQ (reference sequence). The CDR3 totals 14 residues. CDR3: CASSLESTKNIQYF. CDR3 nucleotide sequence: TGTGCCAGCAGCTTAGAGTCTACCAAAAACATTCAGTACTTC.

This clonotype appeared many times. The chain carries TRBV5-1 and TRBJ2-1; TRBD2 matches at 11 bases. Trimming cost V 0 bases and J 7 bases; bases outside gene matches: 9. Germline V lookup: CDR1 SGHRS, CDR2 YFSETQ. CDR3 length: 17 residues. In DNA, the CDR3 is TGCGCCAGCAGCTTGGTACCACTAGCGGGAGTCATGAATGAGCAGTTCTTC. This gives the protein CASSLVPLAGVMNEQFF.

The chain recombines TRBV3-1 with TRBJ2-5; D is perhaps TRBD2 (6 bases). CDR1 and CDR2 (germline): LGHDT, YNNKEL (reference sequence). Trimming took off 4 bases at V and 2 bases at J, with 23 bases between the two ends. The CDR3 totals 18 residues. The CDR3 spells CASSPTLGREMRQETQYF. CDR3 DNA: TGTGCCAGCAGCCCCACCCTGGGACGGGAGATGCGACAAGAGACCCAGTACTTC.

The CDR3 nucleotides are TGTGCCAGTAGTTTTTCGATGGGCCAGAACACTGAAGCTTTCTTT. Translation gives CASSFSMGQNTEAFF. The chain is built from TRBV19 and TRBJ1-1; D remains unclear. The CDR3 runs to 15 residues. The germline gives CDR1 LNHDA, CDR2 SQIVND (reference sequence). Trimming shortened V by 5 bases and J by 1 base, and 14 bases separated the two germline ends.

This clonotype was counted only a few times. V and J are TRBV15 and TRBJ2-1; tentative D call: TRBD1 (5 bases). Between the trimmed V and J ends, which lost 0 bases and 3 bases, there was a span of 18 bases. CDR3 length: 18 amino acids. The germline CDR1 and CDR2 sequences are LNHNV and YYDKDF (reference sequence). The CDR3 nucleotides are TGTGCCACCAGCAGAGATAGGGGTAGTCATCTTATCTACAATGAGCAGTTCTTC. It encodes CATSRDRGSHLIYNEQFF.

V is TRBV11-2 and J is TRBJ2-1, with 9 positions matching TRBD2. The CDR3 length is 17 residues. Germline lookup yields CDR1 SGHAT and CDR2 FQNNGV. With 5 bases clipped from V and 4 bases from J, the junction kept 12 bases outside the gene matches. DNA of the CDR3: TGTGCCAGCAGCCCGACGACGGGACTAGCCGATTACAATGAGCAGTTCTTC. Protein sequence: CASSPTTGLADYNEQFF.

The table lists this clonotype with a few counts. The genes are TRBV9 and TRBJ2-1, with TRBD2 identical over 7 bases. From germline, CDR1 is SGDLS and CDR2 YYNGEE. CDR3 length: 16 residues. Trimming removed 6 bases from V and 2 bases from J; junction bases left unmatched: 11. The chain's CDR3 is CASTTTLGGPYNEQFF. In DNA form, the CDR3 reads TGTGCCAGCACAACCACGTTGGGAGGGCCCTACAATGAGCAGTTCTTC.

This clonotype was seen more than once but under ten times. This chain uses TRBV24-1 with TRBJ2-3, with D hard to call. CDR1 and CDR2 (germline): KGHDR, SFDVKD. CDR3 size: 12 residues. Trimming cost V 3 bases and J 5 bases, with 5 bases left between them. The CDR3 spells CATSDPKDTQYF. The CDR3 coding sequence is TGTGCCACCAGTGATCCGAAAGATACGCAGTATTTT.

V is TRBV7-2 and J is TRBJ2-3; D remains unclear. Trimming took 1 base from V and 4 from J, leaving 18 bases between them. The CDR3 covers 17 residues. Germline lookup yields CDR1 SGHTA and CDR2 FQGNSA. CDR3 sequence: CASSLGYRGQLSDTQYF. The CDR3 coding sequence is TGTGCCAGCAGCTTAGGGTATAGAGGCCAACTTTCAGATACGCAGTATTTT.

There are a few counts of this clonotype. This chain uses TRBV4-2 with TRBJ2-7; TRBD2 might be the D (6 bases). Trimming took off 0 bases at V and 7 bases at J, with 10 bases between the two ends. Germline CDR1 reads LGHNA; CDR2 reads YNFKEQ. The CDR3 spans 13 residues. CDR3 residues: CASSQDRLAEQYF. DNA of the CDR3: TGTGCCAGCAGCCAAGATCGGCTAGCGGAGCAGTACTTC.

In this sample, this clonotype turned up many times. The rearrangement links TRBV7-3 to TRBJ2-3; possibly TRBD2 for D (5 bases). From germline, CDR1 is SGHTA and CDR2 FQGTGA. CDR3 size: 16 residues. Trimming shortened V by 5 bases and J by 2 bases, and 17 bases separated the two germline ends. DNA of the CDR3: TGTGCCAGCAGCCCGCGGACTCCGGAGTACACAGATACGCAGTATTTT. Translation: CASSPRTPEYTDTQYF.

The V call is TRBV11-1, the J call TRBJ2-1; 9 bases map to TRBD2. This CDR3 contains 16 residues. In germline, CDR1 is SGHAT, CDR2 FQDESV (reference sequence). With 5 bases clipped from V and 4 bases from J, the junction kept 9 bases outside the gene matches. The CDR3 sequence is CASSTALAGAYNEQFF. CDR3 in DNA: TGTGCCAGCAGCACAGCCTTAGCGGGAGCGTACAATGAGCAGTTCTTC.

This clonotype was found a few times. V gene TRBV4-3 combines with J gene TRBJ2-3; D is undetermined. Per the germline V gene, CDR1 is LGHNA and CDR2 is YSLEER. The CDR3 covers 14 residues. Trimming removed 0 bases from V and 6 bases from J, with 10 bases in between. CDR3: CASSQDSNRDTQYF. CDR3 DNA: TGCGCCAGCAGCCAAGATAGCAATCGGGATACGCAGTATTTT.

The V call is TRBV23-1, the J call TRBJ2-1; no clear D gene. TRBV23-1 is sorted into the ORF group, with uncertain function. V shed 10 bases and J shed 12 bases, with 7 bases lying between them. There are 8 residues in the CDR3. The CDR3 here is CATEVQFF. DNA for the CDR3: TGCGCCACCGAGGTGCAGTTCTTC.

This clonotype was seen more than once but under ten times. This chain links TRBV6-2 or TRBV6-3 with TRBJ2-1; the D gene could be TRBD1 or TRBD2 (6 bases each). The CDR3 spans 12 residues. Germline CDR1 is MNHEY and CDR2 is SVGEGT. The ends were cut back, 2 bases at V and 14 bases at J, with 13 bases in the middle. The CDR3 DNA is TGTGCCAGCAGTTACAGGGGGGAGAGGAAGTTCTTC. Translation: CASSYRGERKFF.

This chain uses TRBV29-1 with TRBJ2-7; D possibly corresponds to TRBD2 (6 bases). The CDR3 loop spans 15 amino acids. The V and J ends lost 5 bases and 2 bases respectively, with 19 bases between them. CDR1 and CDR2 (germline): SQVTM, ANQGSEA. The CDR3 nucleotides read TGCAGCGTTCGAGGCGGGGCGGGAAGGGCCTACGAGCAGTACTTC. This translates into CSVRGGAGRAYEQYF.

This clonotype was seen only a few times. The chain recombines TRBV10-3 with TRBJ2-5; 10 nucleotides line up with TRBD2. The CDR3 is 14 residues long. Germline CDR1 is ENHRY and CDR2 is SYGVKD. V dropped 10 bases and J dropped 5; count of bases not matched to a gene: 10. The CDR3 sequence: CATSAGGPGETQYF. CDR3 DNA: TGTGCCACCTCAGCGGGAGGGCCTGGGGAGACCCAGTACTTC.

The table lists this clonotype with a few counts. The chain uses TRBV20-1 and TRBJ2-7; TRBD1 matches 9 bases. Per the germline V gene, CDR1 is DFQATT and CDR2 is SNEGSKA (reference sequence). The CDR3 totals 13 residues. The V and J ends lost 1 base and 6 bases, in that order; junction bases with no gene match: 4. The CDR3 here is CSARGDRVIEQYF. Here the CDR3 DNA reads TGCAGTGCTAGAGGGGACAGGGTGATCGAGCAGTACTTC.

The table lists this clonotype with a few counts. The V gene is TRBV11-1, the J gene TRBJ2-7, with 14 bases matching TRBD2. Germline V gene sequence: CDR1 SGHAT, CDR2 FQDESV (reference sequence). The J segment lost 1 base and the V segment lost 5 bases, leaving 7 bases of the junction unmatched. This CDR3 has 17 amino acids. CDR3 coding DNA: TGTGCCAGCAGCAGCGGACTAGCGGGAGGTCTTTCCTACGAGCAGTACTTC. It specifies CASSSGLAGGLSYEQYF.